A selection of T cell receptor beta chains follows, all from one sample in a study of T cell changes during pregnancy in multiple sclerosis. Using immunoSEQ multiplex PCR, the repertoire was profiled, and TCRdb retains in-frame clones only, with some absent. This repertoire shows roughly 61,000 clones, about 92% found once; its top ten account for 3% to 3.5%. Material: peripheral blood, obtained in the first trimester of pregnancy. These TCRs come from a female donor in good health, enrolled as a control in a pregnancy study. Each CDR3 is given with its conserved first and last residue. A D gene is named only where the DNA matches it firmly. Clone size, where shown, is once, few, many, or a class for clones that have expanded.

TRBD1 | TRBJ1-1 | TRBV7-2 | . | CASSNEDRVKAFF | TGTGCCAGCAGCAACGAGGACAGGGTGAAAGCTTTCTTT
TRBD1 | TRBJ1-5 | TRBV6-5 | once | CASSLGQGQRQPQHF | TGTGCCAGCAGTCTTGGACAGGGTCAGCGTCAGCCCCAGCATTTT
TRBD2 | TRBJ2-1 | TRBV4-1 | . | CASSVYAGTSSNNEQFF | TGCGCCAGCAGCGTCTACGCCGGGACTAGCAGCAACAATGAGCAGTTCTTC
. | TRBJ1-2 | TRBV4-3 | once | CASSHNRGNNYGYTF | TGCGCCAGCAGCCACAACCGGGGGAATAACTATGGCTACACCTTC
. | TRBJ1-2 | TRBV5-4 | . | CASTGDYGYTF | TGTGCCAGCACAGGGGACTATGGCTACACCTTC
TRBD2 | TRBJ2-2 | TRBV27 | once | CASSLSMSWTSGLNTGELFF | TGTGCCAGCAGTTTATCGATGTCCTGGACTAGCGGATTGAACACCGGGGAGCTGTTTTTT
TRBD2 | TRBJ2-2 | TRBV19 | . | CASSIIRLAGDTGELFF | TGTGCCAGTAGTATAATACGACTAGCGGGGGACACCGGGGAGCTGTTTTTT
. | TRBJ2-1 | TRBV5-1 | once | CASSLGGVEEKQFF | TGCGCCAGCAGCTTGGGGGGCGTAGAAGAGAAGCAGTTCTTC
. | TRBJ1-3 | TRBV9 | once | CASKGDRNTIYF | TGTGCCAGCAAGGGGGACAGAAACACCATATATTTT
TRBD2 | TRBJ2-2 | TRBV18 | . | CASSPRLAGGLNTGELFF | TGTGCCAGCTCACCTCGGCTAGCGGGAGGCCTTAACACCGGGGAGCTGTTTTTT
TRBD1 | TRBJ2-7 | TRBV5-6 | . | CASSRGQGWAYEQYF | TGTGCCAGCAGCAGAGGACAGGGGTGGGCCTACGAGCAGTACTTC
. | TRBJ2-5 | TRBV5-1 | once | CASSWSFQETQYF | TGCGCCAGCAGCTGGAGCTTTCAGGAGACCCAGTACTTC
. | TRBJ2-7 | TRBV2 | . | CASSEVRDYEQYF | TGTGCCAGCAGTGAAGTCAGGGACTACGAGCAGTACTTC
TRBD1 | TRBJ2-4 | TRBV7-3 | . | CASSYRGHGIQYF | TGTGCCAGCAGCTACAGGGGGCACGGCATTCAGTACTTC
. | TRBJ1-1 | TRBV19 | . | CASSIGRGIGEAFF | TGTGCCAGTAGTATAGGGCGGGGAATTGGTGAAGCTTTCTTT
TRBD1 | TRBJ2-7 | TRBV30 | . | CAWSLSQGADEQYF | TGTGCCTGGAGTTTGAGTCAGGGGGCCGATGAGCAGTACTTC
. | TRBJ1-2 | TRBV27 | . | CASSFQPMQQYYGYTF | TGTGCCAGCAGTTTCCAACCCATGCAACAATACTATGGCTACACCTTC
. | TRBJ2-3 | TRBV7-3 | . | CASSPIGTDTQYF | TGTGCCAGCAGCCCAATCGGGACAGATACGCAGTATTTT
. | TRBJ1-6 | TRBV7-2 | . | CATGGNNSPLHF | TGTGCCACCGGGGGTAATAATTCACCCCTCCACTTT
. | TRBJ1-4 | TRBV18 | . | CASSPQSQTTNEKLFF | TGTGCCAGCTCACCACAATCTCAGACAACTAATGAAAAACTGTTTTTT
TRBD2 | TRBJ2-1 | TRBV5-1 | . | CASSLGEGQVGYEQFF | TGCGCCAGCAGCTTGGGGGAGGGCCAAGTGGGCTATGAGCAGTTCTTC
TRBD2 | TRBJ2-3 | TRBV28 | . | CASSSSGSVPSTDTQYF | TGTGCCAGCAGTTCTAGCGGGAGCGTTCCTAGCACAGATACGCAGTATTTT
. | TRBJ2-5 | TRBV18 | . | CASSPEETQYF | TGTGCCAGCTCACCAGAGGAGACCCAGTACTTC
. | TRBJ1-5 | TRBV6-1 | many | CASSGTGTQPQHF | TGTGCCAGCAGTGGAACAGGGACTCAGCCCCAGCATTTT
. | TRBJ1-2 | TRBV11-2 | few | CASSSVGEGLYGYTF | TGTGCCAGCAGCTCCGTCGGGGAGGGGTTATACGGCTACACCTTC
TRBD1 | TRBJ1-5 | TRBV6-1 | . | CASSHLQGINQPQHF | TGTGCCAGCAGTCATTTACAGGGGATCAATCAGCCCCAGCATTTT
TRBD1 | TRBJ2-1 | TRBV5-6 | . | CASRLDRGRSYNEQFF | TGTGCCAGCAGACTAGACAGGGGGAGGTCCTACAATGAGCAGTTCTTC
. | TRBJ1-6 | TRBV30 | . | CAWRPVFYNSPLHF | TGTGCCTGGAGGCCGGTCTTCTATAATTCACCCCTCCACTTT
. | TRBJ2-7 | TRBV12-2 | . | CASRPEGAGASYEQYF | TGTGCAAGTCGCCCCGAGGGAGCGGGGGCCTCCTACGAGCAGTACTTC
. | TRBJ1-4 | TRBV7-9 | . | CASGREPEKLFF | TGTGCCAGCGGCCGGGAACCCGAAAAACTGTTTTTT
. | TRBJ2-1 | TRBV9 | . | CASSGEEGGGQFF | TGTGCCAGCAGCGGAGAGGAGGGAGGGGGACAGTTCTTC
TRBD1 | TRBJ2-2 | TRBV18 | . | CASSPPGRGPTGELFF | TGTGCCAGCTCACCACCAGGCAGGGGGCCCACCGGGGAGCTGTTTTTT
TRBD1 | TRBJ2-1 | TRBV6-5 | . | CASGWTGSNNEQFF | TGTGCCAGCGGATGGACAGGGTCTAACAATGAGCAGTTCTTC
. | TRBJ1-1 | TRBV11-3 | . | CASSLGLKNTEAFF | TGTGCCAGCAGCTTAGGGCTGAAGAACACTGAAGCTTTCTTT
. | TRBJ2-7 | TRBV5-6 | . | CASTLRAEQYF | TGTGCCAGCACTTTGAGGGCCGAGCAGTACTTC
TRBD1 | TRBJ1-2 | TRBV6-5 | . | CASSYQGGVGGYTF | TGTGCCAGCAGTTATCAGGGGGGTGTTGGAGGCTACACCTTC
. | TRBJ2-7 | TRBV5-1 | . | CASSLGGYEQYF | TGCGCCAGCAGCTTAGGGGGCTACGAGCAGTACTTC
. | TRBJ1-2 | TRBV28 | . | CASSQANYGYTF | TGTGCCAGCAGTCAGGCTAACTATGGCTACACCTTC
TRBD1 | TRBJ1-5 | TRBV7-9 | once | CASSSTGKNQPQHF | TGTGCCAGCAGCTCGACAGGGAAGAATCAGCCCCAGCATTTT
TRBD2 | TRBJ2-7 | TRBV7-2 | . | CASSLLPPRSLSGGEQYF | TGTGCCAGCAGCTTATTGCCCCCGCGCAGCTTAAGCGGGGGCGAGCAGTACTTC
. | TRBJ2-7 | TRBV7-3 | once | CASSPGQSYEQYF | TGTGCCAGCAGCCCCGGACAGAGCTACGAGCAGTACTTC
. | TRBJ2-1 | TRBV5-4 | . | CASSLPKRVTYNEQFF | TGTGCCAGCAGCTTGCCCAAGCGGGTCACCTACAATGAGCAGTTCTTC
TRBD2 | TRBJ2-1 | TRBV2 | . | CASRALAGGPSEQFF | TGTGCCAGCAGGGCCTTAGCGGGAGGGCCTAGTGAGCAGTTCTTC
. | TRBJ2-1 | TRBV27 | . | CASSLSLDEQFF | TGTGCCAGCAGTTTATCTTTAGATGAGCAGTTCTTC
. | TRBJ1-1 | TRBV7-8 | few | CASSLGQGTEAFF | TGTGCCAGCAGCTTAGGGCAGGGCACTGAAGCTTTCTTT
. | TRBJ1-3 | TRBV5-4 | . | CASSQDISSGNTIYF | TGTGCCAGCAGCCAGGACATCAGCTCTGGAAACACCATATATTTT
. | TRBJ1-5 | TRBV2 | . | CASTTDRQYQPQHF | TGTGCCAGCACCACCGACAGACAATATCAGCCCCAGCATTTT
TRBD1 | TRBJ2-3 | TRBV2 | . | CASSYRTGDTDTQYF | TGTGCCAGCAGTTACCGGACAGGGGATACAGATACGCAGTATTTT
TRBD2 | TRBJ2-3 | TRBV7-9 | . | CASSLEAGGLEDTQYF | TGTGCCAGCAGCTTAGAGGCGGGAGGGCTGGAAGATACGCAGTATTTT
TRBD2 | TRBJ2-1 | TRBV4-2 | . | CASSQDWPGGPLNEQFF | TGTGCCAGCAGCCAAGATTGGCCGGGAGGGCCTTTGAATGAGCAGTTCTTC
. | TRBJ2-3 | TRBV11-3 | . | CASSLDPGGGQYF | TGTGCCAGCAGCTTAGATCCCGGGGGAGGGCAGTATTTT
. | TRBJ1-4 | TRBV4-3 | . | CASSQGPTGPEKLFF | TGCGCCAGCAGCCAAGGTCCGACAGGCCCTGAAAAACTGTTTTTT
TRBD1 | TRBJ1-5 | TRBV27 | . | CASSFRGTTLSNQPQHF | TGTGCCAGCAGTTTCAGGGGGACAACGTTGAGCAATCAGCCCCAGCATTTT
. | TRBJ2-3 | TRBV9 | . | CASSVGTYGTDTQYF | TGTGCCAGCAGCGTAGGCACATACGGGACAGATACGCAGTATTTT
. | TRBJ2-7 | TRBV28 | . | CASSFSAPMYF | TGTGCCAGCAGTTTTAGTGCGCCTATGTACTTC
. | TRBJ1-2 | TRBV11-3 | . | CASSLDPTAGRDGYTF | TGTGCCAGCAGCTTAGACCCTACGGCAGGGAGGGATGGCTACACCTTC
TRBD1 | TRBJ1-4 | TRBV7-2 | . | CASSWPGQGDEKLFF | TGTGCCAGCAGCTGGCCGGGACAGGGGGACGAAAAACTGTTTTTT